Detailed here is one TCR beta chain. Antigen unknown. The germline gives CDR1 SQVTM, CDR2 ANQGSEA. This CDR3 comprises 14 residues. The data belong to a study of T cells expressing NK-cell markers. Study in general: The TCR beta repertoires originated in sorted CD3+CD56+NKG2C+, CD3+CD56+NKG2C- and CD3+CD56-NKG2C+ T cells. Overall study findings and caveats: CD8+ T cells in 5 to 7 donors included dominant NKG2C+ clonotypes at about 1.0-7.5%.

TCRdb re-analyzed the 5' RACE reads; it lists each CDR3 protein once, without DNA. Its table lists approximately 150,000 distinct CDR3 sequences. This TCR derives from a man aged 18 to 30 in good health. This chain connects TRBV29-1 to TRBJ2-7; TCRdb's D call, TRBD1, is unchecked because there is no DNA. Sequences were obtained from blood T cells: a sorted CD56 or NKG2C T cell subset, CD4+ or CD8+ T cells, or bulk PBMC T cells (not recorded which). The chain's CDR3 is CSVRERDKIYEQYF.